The 24 T cell receptor beta chains listed next were all sequenced from one sample in a study of blood T cell repertoires in COVID-19. Data came from immunoSEQ multiplex PCR; TCRdb stores just in-frame clones and leaves some out. This table has approximately 40,000 clones, about 85% appearing once. Input material: peripheral blood. All receptors derive from a man in his 60s with COVID-19, enrolled during active disease.

This clone came up a few times. The chain has TRBV18 and TRBJ2-5, with 7 bases matching TRBD1. The CDR3 spans 14 residues. The ends lost 6 bases at V and 0 bases at J; junction bases unmatched: 4. Germline V gene lookup returns CDR1 KGHSH and CDR2 LQKENI. In nucleotides, the CDR3 is TGTGCCAGCTCCCTGACAGGGAACCAAGAGACCCAGTACTTC. Translated: CASSLTGNQETQYF.

J is TRBJ2-3 and V is TRBV30; 10 bases match TRBD2. CDR1 is GTSNPN and CDR2 is SVGIG in the germline V gene (reference sequence). Trimming cost V 3 bases and J 3 bases; bases outside gene matches: 6. This CDR3 is built from 15 residues. CDR3 in DNA: TGTGCCTGGAGGGTAGCGGGAGGTTGGACAGATACGCAGTATTTT. This sequence encodes CAWRVAGGWTDTQYF. The whole variable domain, remainder taken from reference TRBV30 and TRBJ2-3, is SQTIHQWPATLVQPVGSPLSLECTVEGTSNPNLYWYRQAAGRGLQLLFYSVGIGQISSEVPQNLSASRPQDRQFILSSKKLLLSDSGFYLCAWRVAGGWTDTQYFGPGTRLTVL.

In DNA form, the CDR3 reads TGTGCCAGCAGCCAAGTCCCGGGACAGGGGGTCTACGAGCAGTACTTC. This gives the protein CASSQVPGQGVYEQYF. The chain has TRBV3-1 (or the pseudogene TRBV3-2) and TRBJ2-7; 11 nucleotides line up with TRBD1. The CDR3 spans 16 residues. V shed 1 base and J 3 bases; nucleotides not matched to a gene: 5. Per germline, CDR1 LGHDT and CDR2 YNNKEL (reference sequence).

V usage is TRBV6-5 and J usage is TRBJ1-6, with D possibly being TRBD1 (6 bases). Trimming took off 7 bases at V and 6 bases at J, with 13 bases between the two ends. The CDR3 has 14 amino acids. Germline V gene data show CDR1 as MNHEY and CDR2 as SVGAGI. CDR3 coding DNA: TGTGCCAGCACGGTGGGGGCGTTTAATTCACCCCTCCACTTT. This encodes CASTVGAFNSPLHF.

In DNA form, the CDR3 reads TGTGCCAGCAGTCAATCGCGAGGCAATGAGCAGTTCTTC. Translating gives CASSQSRGNEQFF. The chain carries TRBV7-9 and TRBJ2-1; D gene unclear. Germline values: CDR1 SEHNR, CDR2 FQNEAQ (reference sequence). The CDR3 loop spans 13 amino acids. With 6 bases removed from V and 6 bases from J, the gap between germline ends came to 12 bases.

This clone was picked up a small number of times. The CDR3 region is CASSQGLAYEQYF. The CDR3 nucleotides read TGTGCCAGCAGCCAGGGACTAGCTTACGAGCAGTACTTC. This chain links TRBV3-1 (or the pseudogene TRBV3-2) with TRBJ2-7, with 9 bases matching TRBD2. V trimming: 3 bases; J trimming: 4 bases; junction bases outside the gene matches: 1. The CDR3 runs to 13 residues. Germline CDR1 is LGHDT and CDR2 is YNNKEL (reference sequence).

The chain is built from TRBV5-4 and TRBJ2-3; 12 nucleotides line up with TRBD2. This CDR3 has 19 amino acids. CDR1 and CDR2 (germline): SGHNT, YYREEE (reference sequence). V shed 4 bases and J 0 bases; nucleotides not matched to a gene: 12. The CDR3 DNA reads TGTGCCAGCAGCCGGCCACTAGCGGGAGGACCCGCTAGCACAGATACGCAGTATTTT. It translates to CASSRPLAGGPASTDTQYF.

The chain couples TRBV24-1 to TRBJ2-7; D might be TRBD1 (5 bases). V was trimmed by 4 bases and J by 0 bases, leaving 15 bases between them. Germline loops: CDR1 KGHDR, CDR2 SFDVKD. The CDR3 is 16 amino acids. The CDR3 coding sequence is TGTGCCACCAGTGACTCGGCTTCAGGGCCCTCCTACGAGCAGTACTTC. Protein product: CATSDSASGPSYEQYF.

V usage is TRBV7-2 and J usage is TRBJ2-7; 10 nucleotides match TRBD2. CDR3 length: 16 amino acids. The germline V gene encodes CDR1 SGHTA and CDR2 FQGNSA. The trim removed 5 bases at V and 7 bases at J, leaving 14 bases unmatched. In DNA form, the CDR3 reads TGTGCCAGCAGCCCCGGGGGGCTAGCGGGAGTTGGGGAGCAGTACTTC. Protein sequence: CASSPGGLAGVGEQYF.

For the CDR3, the DNA is TGTGCCAGCAGTTTATCCGGACAGGGGACTGGCGAGCAGTACTTC. Amino acid sequence: CASSLSGQGTGEQYF. The chain uses TRBV27 and TRBJ2-7, with 9 bases lining up with TRBD1. The CDR3 is made up of 15 amino acids. J lost 6 bases, V lost 0 bases, and 6 bases had no gene match. CDR1 is MNHEY and CDR2 is SMNVEV in the germline V gene (reference sequence).

V is TRBV7-2 and J is TRBJ2-3; D is ambiguous. This CDR3 has 13 residues. The V gene's germline CDR1 is SGHTA and CDR2 FQGNSA. Trimming cost V 2 bases and J 4 bases, with 7 bases left between them. The CDR3: CASSLLGPDTQYF. The CDR3 nucleotides are TGTGCCAGCAGCTTACTAGGCCCAGATACGCAGTATTTT. Based on the CDR3 plus reference TRBV7-2 and TRBJ2-3, the full variable domain is GAGVSQSPSNKVTEKGKDVELRCDPISGHTALYWYRQSLGQGLEFLIYFQGNSAPDKSGLPSDRFSAERTGGSVSTLTIQRTQQEDSAVYLCASSLLGPDTQYFGPGTRLTVL.

The chain couples TRBV28 to TRBJ1-1, with D perhaps TRBD1 (5 bases). This CDR3 spans 11 amino acids. The V end was cut by 1 base, the J end by 10 bases, with 7 bases between. Per germline, CDR1 MDHEN and CDR2 SYDVKM. The CDR3 spells CASSLLGGAFF. The DNA of the CDR3 is TGTGCCAGCAGTTTATTGGGGGGAGCTTTCTTT.

This clone was seen a single time. This chain uses TRBV4-2 with TRBJ1-2; D might be TRBD1 (6 bases). The V gene's germline CDR1 is LGHNA and CDR2 YNFKEQ. Trimming removed 4 bases at V and 4 bases at J, with 10 bases between. The CDR3 is 13 residues long. In nucleotides, the CDR3 is TGTGCCAGCAGCCCAGGGGAAAGCTATGGCTACACCTTC. Translating gives CASSPGESYGYTF.

The chain recombines TRBV19 with TRBJ1-3; no clear D. Germline V CDR1 and CDR2: LNHDA, SQIVND (reference sequence). The CDR3 is 13 residues long. Trimming shortened V by 7 bases and J by 1 base, and 8 bases separated the two germline ends. CDR3 DNA: TGTGCCAGTACCCCAGCGTCTGGAAACACCATATATTTT. Its protein is CASTPASGNTIYF.

The chain joins TRBV7-9 to TRBJ2-3; 9 bases align to TRBD2. V gave up 7 bases and J gave up 0 bases; unmatched junction bases: 2. CDR1 is SEHNR and CDR2 is FQNEAQ in the germline V gene (reference sequence). There are 14 residues in the CDR3. CDR3 amino acids: CASTGLASTDTQYF. DNA of the CDR3: TGTGCCAGCACAGGACTAGCGAGCACAGATACGCAGTATTTT.

This chain links TRBV28 with TRBJ1-2, with D possibly TRBD1 on 6 matching bases. Germline V gene sequence: CDR1 MDHEN, CDR2 SYDVKM. Deletions cut 1 base from V and 4 bases from J, with 7 bases between. The CDR3 is made up of 13 amino acids. CDR3 loop: CASSLSTGYGYTF. The CDR3 nucleotides are TGTGCCAGCAGTTTATCGACAGGCTATGGCTACACCTTC.

The V call is TRBV15, the J call TRBJ1-5; D is unresolved. The ends were cut back, 0 bases at V and 2 bases at J, with 14 bases in the middle. Germline assignment: CDR1 LNHNV and CDR2 YYDKDF (reference sequence). CDR3 length: 17 residues. The CDR3 bases are TGTGCCACCAGCAGAGATCAGTTTCCCTTGGGCAATCAGCCCCAGCATTTT. It translates to CATSRDQFPLGNQPQHF.

The chain employs TRBV13 and TRBJ2-2; D gene uncertain. The CDR3 contains 16 residues. Looked up from germline, CDR1 is PRHDT and CDR2 is FYEKMQ (reference sequence). Between the trimmed V and J ends, which lost 5 bases and 1 base, there was a span of 14 bases. Here the CDR3 reads CASSPRWPGNTGELFF. Written as DNA, the CDR3 is TGTGCCAGCAGCCCACGGTGGCCGGGGAACACCGGGGAGCTGTTTTTT.

The rearrangement joins TRBV12-5 to TRBJ2-5; 12 bases are shared with TRBD1. The CDR3 sequence is 14 residues long. J was trimmed by 4 bases and V by 5 bases; bases with no gene match: 2. The germline CDR1 and CDR2 sequences are LGHNT and FRNRAP. The CDR3 is CASGAGQGAETQYF. The CDR3 DNA follows: TGTGCTAGTGGTGCGGGACAGGGGGCAGAGACCCAGTACTTC.

This clone occurred once. The chain joins TRBV4-3 to TRBJ2-3, with D maybe TRBD2 (6 bases). Germline assignment: CDR1 LGHNA and CDR2 YSLEER. CDR3 length: 16 amino acids. The V end was cut by 0 bases, the J end by 4 bases, with 14 bases between. The CDR3 DNA reads as TGCGCCAGCAGCCAAGATGTGACTAGGGGCGCAGATACGCAGTATTTT. Translated, it gives CASSQDVTRGADTQYF.

The chain employs TRBV5-4 and TRBJ2-2, with TRBD1 matching over 8 bases. Germline lookup yields CDR1 SGHNT and CDR2 YYREEE (reference sequence). V lost 4 bases and J lost 6; bases outside the gene matches: 11. The CDR3 contains 16 residues. The CDR3 DNA reads TGTGCCAGCAGCCCAGGTGGCAGGGGGCTATCCGGGGAGCTGTTTTTT. It translates to CASSPGGRGLSGELFF.

This sequence joins TRBV10-2 and TRBJ2-1; TRBD1 agrees at 7 bases. The CDR3 length is 12 residues. Unmatched junction bases numbered 6, after V lost 8 bases and J lost 8 bases. Germline CDR1 is WSHSY and CDR2 is SAAADI. This chain's CDR3 is CASHRGRDEQFF. DNA of the CDR3: TGCGCCAGCCACAGGGGACGGGATGAGCAGTTCTTC.

The V call is TRBV12-5, the J call TRBJ1-3; the match to TRBD1 covers 9 bases. After removal of 0 bases from V and 2 bases from J, the junction contained 5 bases not matched to a gene. This CDR3 is 17 amino acids long. Looked up from germline, CDR1 is LGHNT and CDR2 is FRNRAP. DNA for the CDR3: TGTGCTAGTGGTTTGGTAGTAACAGGGGGCCCTGGAAACACCATATATTTT. Its translation is CASGLVVTGGPGNTIYF.

CDR3 DNA: TGTGCCAGCAGCAAACTCGGCAGGAAACAAAGTGAAGCTTTCTTT. Translating gives CASSKLGRKQSEAFF. The rearrangement uses TRBV21-1 and TRBJ1-1; the DNA was not compared with TRBD1, the D call given in the table. TRBV21-1 is designated a pseudogene. The CDR3 loop spans 15 amino acids.